The clone carrying this T cell receptor (beta chain) showed up just a few times. What it binds is not known. This entry belongs to a study of identical twins. Study-wide findings and caveats: Those out-of-frame alpha sequences shared by twins showed an excess of low generation probability.

V was pared by 1 base and J by 4 bases, with 9 bases between. This CDR3 spans 13 amino acids. The germline CDR1 and CDR2 sequences are DFQATT and SNEGSKA (reference sequence). TCRdb reprocessed the 5' RACE reads with MiXCR, giving one entry per CDR3 protein. The table includes under 300,000 distinct CDR3 sequences, 11% to 15% detected once. V and J are TRBV20-1 and TRBJ2-3, with D perhaps TRBD2 (7 bases). The receptor's source is a woman aged 18-29 years in good health. Sequences were obtained from memory (CD45RO+) T cells sorted from blood. The chain's CDR3 is CSARGGGADTQYF. CDR3 DNA sequence: TGCAGTGCTAGAGGGGGGGGCGCAGATACGCAGTATTTT.